This T cell receptor (beta chain) came from a study of cytomegalovirus exposure and HLA in healthy donors. Healthy bone marrow donors made up the cohort. The PCR had 60 Vbeta and 13 Jbeta primers. The repertoire was sequenced with immunoSEQ multiplex PCR; TCRdb's copy has only in-frame clones and lacks some. Recorded for this sample: about 87,000 clones. The sequenced material came from PBMCs. This clonotype was obtained from a man aged 50 to 60 in good health and CMV-seropositive.

The CDR3, as DNA: TGCGCCAGCAGCTCCTACCATGGGGGCAACACCAAGAACACTGAAGCTTTCTTT. This translates into CASSSYHGGNTKNTEAFF. The chain has TRBV5-1 and TRBJ1-1; a possible D gene is TRBD1 (6 bases). V lost 3 bases and J 1 base, leaving 22 bases between the germline ends. The CDR3 covers 18 residues. Per germline, CDR1 SGHRS and CDR2 YFSETQ. The whole variable domain, filled in from reference TRBV5-1 and TRBJ1-1, reads KAGVTQTPRYLIKTRGQQVTLSCSPISGHRSVSWYQQTPGQGLQFLFEYFSETQRNKGNFPGRFSGRQFSNSRSEMNVSTLELGDSALYLCASSSYHGGNTKNTEAFFGQGTRLTVV.